These 7 T cell receptor beta chains were sequenced from one sample in a study of CD8 T cells in ankylosing spondylitis. TCRdb redid the calling of the 5' RACE reads with MiXCR, one entry per CDR3 protein. Among 200,000 to 300,000 distinct CDR3 sequences listed, 8% to 9% were seen once. Source material: blood, either unsorted or a sorted T cell fraction (not recorded which). All receptors come from a female donor with ankylosing spondylitis or in good health (not recorded which).

The CDR3, as DNA: TGCGCCAGCAGTAAACAGGGTACTGGAGAAAAACTGTTTTTT. The encoded protein is CASSKQGTGEKLFF. The J gene is TRBJ1-4, the V gene TRBV10-2; possible D gene TRBD1, 6 bases. Germline V CDR1 and CDR2: WSHSY, SAAADI. This CDR3 spans 14 amino acids. With 5 bases removed from V and 8 bases from J, the gap between germline ends came to 15 bases.

This clonotype was recorded at least ten times. The V and J genes are TRBV6-1 and TRBJ2-5; TRBD2 matches at 9 bases. Germline V CDR1 and CDR2: MNHNS, SASEGT. The V and J ends lost 6 bases and 4 bases, in that order; junction bases with no gene match: 3. The CDR3 covers 13 residues. The CDR3 here is CASRIAGAETQYF. The CDR3 coding sequence is TGTGCCAGCAGAATAGCGGGAGCAGAGACCCAGTACTTC.

This clonotype was seen many times. One end of the junction varies from germline; a read error may be responsible. The genes are TRBV28 and TRBJ2-2; D is possibly TRBD2 (5 bases). Germline-derived CDR1 and CDR2 are MDHEN and SYDVKM. This CDR3 is 14 amino acids long. The CDR3 sequence is CASRPTPNTGELVF. The CDR3 DNA sequence: TGTGCCAGCAGGCCGACTCCCAACACCGGGGAGCTGGTTTTT.

The V gene is TRBV20-1, the J gene TRBJ1-5; D possibly corresponds to TRBD1 (6 bases). The J call could be wrong; TRBJ2-3 is a better fit for the DNA end. The CDR3 is made up of 13 amino acids. The germline CDR1 and CDR2 sequences are DFQATT and SNEGSKA (reference sequence). The CDR3 nucleotides are TGCAGTGCTAGTGGACAGCCCAATCAGCCCCAGTATTTT. Translation: CSASGQPNQPQYF.

At least ten counts were recorded for this clonotype. The J gene is TRBJ1-1, the V gene TRBV29-1; 10 bases match TRBD1. The CDR3 consists of 15 residues. The germline CDR1 and CDR2 sequences are SQVTM and ANQGSEA. Germline trimming cut 1 base from V and 4 bases from J; bases unmatched to any gene: 6. The CDR3 sequence: CSVEGDRGRFTEAFF. CDR3 bases: TGCAGCGTTGAAGGGGACAGGGGAAGGTTCACTGAAGCTTTCTTT.

This clonotype was picked up a small number of times. The chain uses TRBV6-5 and TRBJ2-4; 7 nucleotides match TRBD2. The CDR3 sequence is 18 residues long. Germline V CDR1 and CDR2: MNHEY, SVGAGI. The V and J ends lost 6 bases and 0 bases, in that order; junction bases with no gene match: 14. This CDR3 is CASRVTTGGSKAKNIQYF. Here the CDR3 DNA reads TGTGCCAGCAGGGTTACTACGGGGGGTTCAAAAGCCAAAAACATTCAGTACTTC.

The gene calls are TRBV6-1 and TRBJ2-1; 11 bases are a match to TRBD2. The CDR3 spans 16 residues. With V trimmed by 7 bases and J by 7 bases, 12 bases remained unmatched. The V gene's germline CDR1 is MNHNS and CDR2 SASEGT. CDR3: CASTGSGTSGLNEQFF. CDR3 DNA sequence: TGTGCCAGCACCGGGTCCGGGACTAGCGGCTTGAATGAGCAGTTCTTC.